The next 25 T cell receptor beta chains were all read from a single sample in a study of T cells of healthy individuals. From the 5' RACE reads, TCRdb called clonotypes with MiXCR, one entry per CDR3 protein. The sample has fewer than 75,000 distinct CDR3 sequences; 16% are singletons. Receptors originate from a human donor in good health.

The table lists this clonotype with many counts. This rearrangement joins TRBV27 to TRBJ2-4; a possible D gene is TRBD2 (5 bases). Germline CDR1 reads MNHEY; CDR2 reads SMNVEV (reference sequence). The CDR3 runs to 15 residues. V gave up 5 bases and J gave up 1 base, with 12 bases separating them. CDR3 coding DNA: TGTGCCAGCAGTCCCTCGGAGGCGGCCAAAAACATTCAGTACTTC. Translated, it gives CASSPSEAAKNIQYF.

This chain links TRBV28 with TRBJ2-1; the D is unclear. Germline CDR1 MDHEN, CDR2 SYDVKM. Trimming shortened V by 6 bases and J by 0 bases, and 12 bases separated the two germline ends. The CDR3 sequence is 15 residues long. This CDR3 is CASRPSGVSYNEQFF. CDR3 sequence (DNA): TGTGCCAGCAGACCATCAGGAGTCTCCTACAATGAGCAGTTCTTC.

The V call is TRBV20-1, the J call TRBJ2-3; D is ambiguous. The V gene lost 5 bases and the J gene lost 0 bases, with 12 bases spanning the gap. The CDR3 runs 14 residues. Per germline, CDR1 DFQATT and CDR2 SNEGSKA (reference sequence). In DNA, the CDR3 is TGCAGTGCTCTCCCGGGCCCGAGCACAGATACGCAGTATTTT. It yields the protein CSALPGPSTDTQYF.

This clonotype was counted at least ten times. The chain carries TRBV12-3 or TRBV12-4 and TRBJ2-1; tentative D call: TRBD1 (5 bases). Trimming cost V 7 bases and J 6 bases, with 16 bases left between them. The CDR3 has 14 amino acids. The CDR3 sequence: CASNPRQGSNEQFF. DNA for the CDR3: TGTGCCAGCAATCCTCGGCAGGGTAGCAATGAGCAGTTCTTC.

This clonotype was observed at least ten times. The chain has TRBV7-3 and TRBJ1-1, with unresolved D. The germline gives CDR1 SGHTA, CDR2 FQGTGA. V dropped 0 bases and J dropped 6 bases, with 8 bases sitting between them. The CDR3 consists of 13 residues. The DNA for the CDR3 is TGTGCCAGCAGCTTAACGATGTGGTCTGAAGCTTTCTTT. Its translation is CASSLTMWSEAFF.

The chain employs TRBV7-2 and TRBJ2-2; 7 nucleotides line up with TRBD2. V shed 7 bases and J 5 bases; nucleotides not matched to a gene: 10. Germline V gives CDR1 SGHTA, CDR2 FQGNSA. This CDR3 spans 15 amino acids. The CDR3 spells CASTTSFSPTGELFF. In DNA, the CDR3 is TGTGCCAGCACGACTAGCTTTTCACCGACCGGGGAGCTGTTTTTT.

The J gene is TRBJ2-5, the V gene TRBV28; tentatively, D is TRBD1 (6 bases). Germline assignment: CDR1 MDHEN and CDR2 SYDVKM. This CDR3 comprises 13 residues. V was shortened by 3 bases and J by 5 bases, with 10 bases between the two germline ends. The CDR3 nucleotides are TGTGCCAGCAGTTTCGCAGGGGCGGAGACCCAGTACTTC. Protein sequence: CASSFAGAETQYF.

This clonotype occurred a few times. This chain links TRBV12-3 or TRBV12-4 with TRBJ2-3; 7 bases map to TRBD2. CDR3 length: 14 amino acids. With 6 bases clipped from V and 0 bases from J, the junction kept 3 bases outside the gene matches. The CDR3 DNA follows: TGTGCCAGCAGGATTAGCGGGAGCACAGATACGCAGTATTTT. It translates to CASRISGSTDTQYF.

This clonotype was counted at least ten times. The gene calls are TRBV24-1 and TRBJ2-7; D is unresolved. CDR1 is KGHDR, CDR2 SFDVKD, per germline. The CDR3 totals 12 residues. V shed 9 bases and J shed 0 bases, with 8 bases lying between them. The CDR3 DNA reads as TGTGCCACCTTAGAAGACTCCTACGAGCAGTACTTC. This codes for CATLEDSYEQYF.

This clonotype showed up many times. The chain joins TRBV30 to TRBJ2-2; either TRBD1 or TRBD2 may supply D (5 bases each). The CDR3 contains 14 residues. Germline CDR1 is GTSNPN and CDR2 is SVGIG (reference sequence). V was cut by 5 bases and J by 4 bases, with 14 bases left in between. The CDR3 nucleotides read TGTGCCTGGGAAACGGGGACGGGCACCGGGGAGCTGTTTTTT. Its translation is CAWETGTGTGELFF.

CDR3 amino acids: CASSRYRGKGSPLHF. CDR3 in DNA: TGTGCCAGCAGCCGATACAGGGGGAAAGGTTCACCCCTCCACTTT. The V call is TRBV28, the J call TRBJ1-6, with TRBD1 matching 8 bases. The CDR3 is made up of 15 amino acids. CDR1 and CDR2 (germline): MDHEN, SYDVKM. J lost 9 bases, V lost 6 bases, and 10 bases had no gene match.

The sample holds a few counts of this clonotype. The rearrangement uses TRBV6-5 and TRBJ2-7; 7 bases align to TRBD1. Losses at the gene ends were 5 bases for V and 1 base for J; bases not matched to a gene: 8. The CDR3 length is 15 residues. Germline-derived CDR1 and CDR2 are MNHEY and SVGAGI. CDR3 region: CASSPGQAISYEQYF. In DNA, the CDR3 is TGTGCCAGCAGTCCAGGACAGGCCATTTCCTACGAGCAGTACTTC.

CDR3 bases: TGCGCCAGCAGTGAGGGGGGGAACTACGAGCAGTACTTC. Amino acids: CASSEGGNYEQYF. The rearrangement uses TRBV10-2 and TRBJ2-7; tentative D call: TRBD2 (6 bases). The CDR3 consists of 13 residues. In germline, CDR1 is WSHSY, CDR2 SAAADI. Trimming left V 2 bases short and J 3 bases short, with 8 bases between.

The CDR3 region has the DNA TGTGCGCTAGGGCACAGCGCAACCAATGAGCAGTTCTTC. Its translation: CALGHSATNEQFF. The chain is built from TRBV12-3 or TRBV12-4 and TRBJ2-1; D is unresolved. The CDR3 totals 13 residues.

V usage is TRBV4-2 and J usage is TRBJ2-7; 12 bases are a match to TRBD2. This CDR3 is built from 16 residues. V gave up 4 bases and J gave up 5 bases; unmatched junction bases: 9. Germline V CDR1 and CDR2: LGHNA, YNFKEQ. The CDR3, as DNA: TGTGCCAGCAGCCCAACCGGGACTAGCGGGCCCGACGAGCAGTACTTC. It specifies CASSPTGTSGPDEQYF.

This sequence joins TRBV5-1 and TRBJ1-4; TRBD1 is a possible D gene (6 bases). The germline V and J ends were trimmed by 3 bases and 12 bases, with 18 bases remaining between them. Germline values: CDR1 SGHRS, CDR2 YFSETQ. This CDR3 contains 14 residues. The CDR3 region has the DNA TGCGCCAGCAGCTGGGAGGACAGCCCTCAGGAACTGTTTTTT. It is translated as CASSWEDSPQELFF.

This clonotype has just a few counts. The chain links TRBV5-1 to TRBJ2-7; TRBD2 aligns across 7 bases. CDR1 and CDR2 (germline): SGHRS, YFSETQ. Losses at the gene ends were 5 bases for V and 3 bases for J; bases not matched to a gene: 17. The CDR3 has 17 residues. For the CDR3, the DNA is TGCGCCAGCAGTCCGTCAGATCCAGGGAGGGTTTTCTACGAGCAGTACTTC. This gives the protein CASSPSDPGRVFYEQYF. Filled out from reference TRBV5-1 and TRBJ2-7, the complete variable domain reads KAGVTQTPRYLIKTRGQQVTLSCSPISGHRSVSWYQQTPGQGLQFLFEYFSETQRNKGNFPGRFSGRQFSNSRSEMNVSTLELGDSALYLCASSPSDPGRVFYEQYFGPGTRLTVT.

The CDR3 region has the DNA TGTGCCAGCAGTTGGACGGGGCCGGGCACAGATACGCAGTATTTT. Encoded protein: CASSWTGPGTDTQYF. The chain combines TRBV12-3 or TRBV12-4 with TRBJ2-3, with D perhaps being TRBD1 or TRBD2 (5 bases each). CDR3 length equals 15 residues. Between the trimmed V and J ends, which lost 4 bases and 1 base, there was a span of 12 bases.

This clonotype was seen a few times. The chain joins TRBV20-1 to TRBJ2-3; 9 bases align to TRBD2. J gave up 2 bases and V 0 bases, and 15 bases lay outside the gene matches. Germline V gene lookup returns CDR1 DFQATT and CDR2 SNEGSKA (reference sequence). The CDR3 spans 19 residues. CDR3 nucleotide sequence: TGCAGTGCTAGAGACCCCCGGAGCGGGGGGCCTCTCTACACAGATACGCAGTATTTT. Its protein product is CSARDPRSGGPLYTDTQYF.

This clonotype has ten or more counts. The chain employs TRBV12-3 or TRBV12-4 and TRBJ2-3; 10 bases map to TRBD2. The CDR3 length is 17 residues. The V segment lost 8 bases and the J segment 5 bases; nucleotides outside the gene matches: 16. CDR3 DNA: TGTGCCAGCCGTCCTCTGGGTATAGCGGGGGGAAGAGATACGCAGTATTTT. Translation gives CASRPLGIAGGRDTQYF.

This clonotype was detected ten times or more. The rearrangement uses TRBV18 and TRBJ2-7, with 8 bases aligning to TRBD1. V trimming: 3 bases; J trimming: 6 bases; junction bases outside the gene matches: 4. This CDR3 has 13 amino acids. From germline, CDR1 is KGHSH and CDR2 LQKENI. DNA for the CDR3: TGTGCCAGCTCACCCGGGACAGGTGCCGAGCAGTACTTC. It is translated as CASSPGTGAEQYF.

This sequence joins TRBV20-1 and TRBJ2-1, with D possibly TRBD2 on 7 matching bases. The germline gives CDR1 DFQATT, CDR2 SNEGSKA (reference sequence). The CDR3 has 13 residues. The ends were cut back, 5 bases at V and 10 bases at J, with 18 bases in the middle. The CDR3 is CSALRGGGSEQFF. The CDR3 bases are TGCAGTGCTCTCCGCGGGGGCGGTTCGGAGCAGTTCTTC.

There are many counts of this clonotype. The gene calls are TRBV5-1 and TRBJ2-7; possible D gene TRBD1, 6 bases. Germline loops: CDR1 SGHRS, CDR2 YFSETQ. The V end was cut by 4 bases, the J end by 0 bases, with 14 bases between. The CDR3 covers 15 residues. CDR3: CASSTGDRHSYEQYF. The CDR3 region has the DNA TGCGCCAGCAGCACAGGTGACAGGCACTCCTACGAGCAGTACTTC.

This clonotype was counted many times. This chain links TRBV29-1 with TRBJ2-3; the D call may be TRBD1 or TRBD2 (5 bases each). The ends were cut back, 4 bases at V and 2 bases at J, with 13 bases in the middle. This CDR3 has 14 amino acids. Germline CDR1 reads SQVTM; CDR2 reads ANQGSEA. The CDR3 region has the DNA TGCAGCGTTGCCCGGGACGGACACACAGATACGCAGTATTTT. As protein: CSVARDGHTDTQYF.

Relative to its sample, this clonotype is medium-sized. The chain combines TRBV20-1 with TRBJ1-6, with D unresolved. The CDR3 has 12 amino acids. Germline loops: CDR1 DFQATT, CDR2 SNEGSKA (reference sequence). V was pared by 4 bases and J by 7 bases, with 8 bases between. Written as DNA, the CDR3 is TGCAGTGCTATCGTGGGCAATTCACCCCTCCACTTT. This codes for CSAIVGNSPLHF.